The clone carrying this TCR beta chain appeared a single time. Study processing details: Amplified reference gene primers provided the basis for estimating nucleated cell counts. Measured with immunoSEQ multiplex PCR; TCRdb has only the in-frame clones, and not every one. V, J and clone size reflect that table, while D and trimming were determined from the DNA. The sample shows about 200,000 clones, around 81% of them seen only once. This sample was taken from a study of blood T cell repertoires in COVID-19. Across the study: Both acute and convalescent COVID-19 samples were obtained from the United States, Italy and Spain. Nucleic acid was either cDNA or gDNA, and it came from T cells, B-cell-depleted T cells, or PBMCs.

The material sequenced was peripheral blood. This receptor was obtained from a woman between 70 and 85 years old with acute or convalescent COVID-19.

The CDR3 DNA sequence: TGTGCCACCAGCAGAGATGCACCGGGACTAGCGGGAGGGCGGAATGAGCAGTTCTTC. This encodes CATSRDAPGLAGGRNEQFF. This chain uses TRBV15 with TRBJ2-1; TRBD2 matches at 16 bases. The CDR3 sequence is 19 residues long. V gave up 0 bases and J gave up 7 bases; unmatched junction bases: 9. CDR1 is LNHNV, CDR2 YYDKDF, per germline (reference sequence).